This TCR beta chain was retrieved from a study of T cell responses to AZD1222 COVID-19 vaccine. Study-wide findings and caveats: Possibly, clonal diversity was underestimated; donors were largely white British and included more females. The study found Spike-specific TCR breadth and depth rose after two AZD1222 doses.

TCRdb's table, derived via immunoSEQ multiplex PCR, lists solely in-frame clones and lacks some. In the table there are about 140,000 clones, roughly 91% of which are singletons. This clone was seen once. The antigen is undetermined. V trimming: 0 bases; J trimming: 5 bases; junction bases outside the gene matches: 3. The CDR3 runs to 15 residues. CDR1 is SGHRS and CDR2 is YFSETQ in the germline V gene. The receptor comes from an adult who received the AZD1222 COVID-19 vaccine. The material was peripheral blood, obtained 28 days after the second AZD1222 dose. The chain combines TRBV5-1 with TRBJ2-5; 11 bases map to TRBD2. The CDR3 reads CASSLAGLAGETQYF. The CDR3 DNA sequence: TGCGCCAGCAGCTTGGCCGGACTAGCGGGTGAGACCCAGTACTTC.